This T cell receptor (beta chain) derives from a study of OX40 agonist ivuxolimab in advanced cancers. About the study: People in dose escalation had one of these cancers: hepatocellular carcinoma, melanoma, renal cell or head and neck cancer. Three patients got partial responses; one had hepatocellular carcinoma and two had cutaneous melanoma. General study results and limits: CD4+ and CD8+ T cells in blood underwent clonal expansion by week 6 at 0.1 to 3.0 mg/kg. Averaged across samples, CD8+ T cells carried more expanded clones than CD4+ did.

The protocol was immunoSEQ multiplex PCR, while the TCRdb copy is restricted to in-frame clones and leaves out a portion. The sample records more than 45,000 clones, approximately 86% being singletons. Germline-derived CDR1 and CDR2 are SEHNR and FQNEAQ (reference sequence). The CDR3 covers 16 residues. Unmatched junction bases numbered 13, after V lost 5 bases and J lost 6 bases. Comments on this clone: Its antigen is currently unknown.

This specimen consisted of CD4+ or CD8+ T cells sorted from blood, obtained in a trial of the OX40 agonist ivuxolimab. The rearrangement joins TRBV7-9 to TRBJ2-3; 8 bases are shared with TRBD2. This TCR derives from an adult with an advanced solid tumor such as melanoma, head and neck, liver or kidney cancer. This CDR3 reads CASSTQAGDRSDTQYF. The CDR3 nucleotides are TGTGCCAGCAGCACCCAAGCGGGGGACCGGTCGGATACGCAGTATTTT. The full variable domain, with the rest looked up from reference TRBV7-9 and TRBJ2-3, is DTGVSQNPRHKITKRGQNVTFRCDPISEHNRLYWYRQTLGQGPEFLTYFQNEAQLEKSRLLSDRFSAERPKGSFSTLEIQRTEQGDSAMYLCASSTQAGDRSDTQYFGPGTRLTVL.